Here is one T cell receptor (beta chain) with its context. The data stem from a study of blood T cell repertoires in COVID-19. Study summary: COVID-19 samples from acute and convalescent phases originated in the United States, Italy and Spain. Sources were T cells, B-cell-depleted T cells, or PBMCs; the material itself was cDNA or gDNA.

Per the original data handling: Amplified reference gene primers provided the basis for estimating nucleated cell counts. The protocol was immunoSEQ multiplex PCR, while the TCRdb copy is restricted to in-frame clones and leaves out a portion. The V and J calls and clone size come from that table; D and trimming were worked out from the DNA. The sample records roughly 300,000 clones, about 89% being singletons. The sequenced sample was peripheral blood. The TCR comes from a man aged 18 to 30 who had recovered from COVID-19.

CDR3 sequence: CASRPTGEKGAFF. In nucleotides, the CDR3 is TGTGCCAGCAGACCAACAGGGGAAAAGGGAGCTTTCTTT. J is TRBJ1-1 and V is TRBV12-3 or TRBV12-4, with TRBD1 matching over 7 bases. The V gene end was trimmed by 6 bases and the J gene end by 10 bases; junction bases not matched to a gene: 11. This CDR3 is built from 13 residues.